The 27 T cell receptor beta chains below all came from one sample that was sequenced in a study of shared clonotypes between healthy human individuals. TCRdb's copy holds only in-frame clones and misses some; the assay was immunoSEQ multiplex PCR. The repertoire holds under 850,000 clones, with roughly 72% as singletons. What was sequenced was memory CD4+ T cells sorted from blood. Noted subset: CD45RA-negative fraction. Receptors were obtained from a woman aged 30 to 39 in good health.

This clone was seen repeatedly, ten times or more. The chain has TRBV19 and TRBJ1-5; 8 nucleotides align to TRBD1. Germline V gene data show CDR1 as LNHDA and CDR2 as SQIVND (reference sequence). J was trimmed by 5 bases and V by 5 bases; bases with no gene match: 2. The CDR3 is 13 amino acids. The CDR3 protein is CASSQQGDQPQHF. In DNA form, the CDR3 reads TGTGCCAGTAGTCAACAGGGGGATCAGCCCCAGCATTTT.

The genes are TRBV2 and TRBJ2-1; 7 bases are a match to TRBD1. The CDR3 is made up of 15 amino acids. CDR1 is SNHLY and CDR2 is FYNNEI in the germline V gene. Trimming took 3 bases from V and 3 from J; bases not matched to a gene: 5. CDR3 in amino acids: CASSEWTGNYNEQFF. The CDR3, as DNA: TGTGCCAGCAGTGAGTGGACAGGTAACTACAATGAGCAGTTCTTC.

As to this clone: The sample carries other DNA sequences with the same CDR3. In DNA, the CDR3 is TGTGCCACCAGCAGAGGCGGCAGCTCCTACGAGCAGTACTTC. Protein: CATSRGGSSYEQYF. The chain uses TRBV15 and TRBJ2-7, with unresolved D. V dropped 1 base and J dropped 0 bases, with 7 bases sitting between them. This CDR3 is 14 amino acids long. CDR1 is LNHNV, CDR2 YYDKDF, per germline (reference sequence).

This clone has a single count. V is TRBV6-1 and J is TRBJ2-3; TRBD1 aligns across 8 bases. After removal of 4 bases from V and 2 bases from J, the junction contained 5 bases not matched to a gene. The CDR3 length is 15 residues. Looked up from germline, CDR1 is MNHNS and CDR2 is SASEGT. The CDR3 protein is CASSGTGTLTDTQYF. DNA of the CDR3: TGTGCCAGCAGTGGGACAGGGACCCTCACAGATACGCAGTATTTT.

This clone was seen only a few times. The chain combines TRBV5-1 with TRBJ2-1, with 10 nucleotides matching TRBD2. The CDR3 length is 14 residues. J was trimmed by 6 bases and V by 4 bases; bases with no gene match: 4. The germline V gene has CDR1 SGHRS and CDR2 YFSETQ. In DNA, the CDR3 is TGCGCCAGCAGCGCCGGGACTAGCGTCAATGAGCAGTTCTTC. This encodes CASSAGTSVNEQFF.

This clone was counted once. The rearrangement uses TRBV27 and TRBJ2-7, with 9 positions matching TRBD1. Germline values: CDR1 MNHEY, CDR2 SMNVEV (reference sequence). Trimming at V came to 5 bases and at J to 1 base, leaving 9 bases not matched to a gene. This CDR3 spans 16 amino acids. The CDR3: CASSPSGTGYSYEQYF. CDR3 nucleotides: TGTGCCAGCAGTCCCTCCGGGACAGGGTATTCCTACGAGCAGTACTTC.

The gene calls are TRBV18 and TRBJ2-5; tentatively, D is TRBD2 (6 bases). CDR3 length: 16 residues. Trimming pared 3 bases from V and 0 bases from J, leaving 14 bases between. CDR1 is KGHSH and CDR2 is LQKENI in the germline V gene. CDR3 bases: TGTGCCAGCTCACCGCGGCGGACTAACTACCAAGAGACCCAGTACTTC. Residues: CASSPRRTNYQETQYF.

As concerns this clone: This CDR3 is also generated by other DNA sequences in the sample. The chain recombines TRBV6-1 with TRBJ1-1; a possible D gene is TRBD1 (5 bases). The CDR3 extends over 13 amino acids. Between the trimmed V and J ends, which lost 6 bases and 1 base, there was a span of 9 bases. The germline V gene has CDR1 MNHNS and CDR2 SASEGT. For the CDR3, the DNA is TGTGCCAGCAGCGTTGACAGGAACACTGAAGCTTTCTTT. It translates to CASSVDRNTEAFF.

The CDR3 DNA reads TGTGCCAGCGAAATAGGGGCTGGGGTCTATGGCTACACCTTC. Translation: CASEIGAGVYGYTF. The chain couples TRBV28 to TRBJ1-2; D might be TRBD1 (5 bases). V was shortened by 8 bases and J by 4 bases, with 17 bases between the two germline ends. From germline, CDR1 is MDHEN and CDR2 SYDVKM. This CDR3 region has 14 residues.

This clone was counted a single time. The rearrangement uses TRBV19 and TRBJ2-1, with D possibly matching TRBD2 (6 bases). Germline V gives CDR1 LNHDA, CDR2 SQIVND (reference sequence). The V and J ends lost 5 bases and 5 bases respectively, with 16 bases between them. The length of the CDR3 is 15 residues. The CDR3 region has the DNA TGTGCCAGTAGTTTGGGGGGAGCTGTCAACAATGAGCAGTTCTTC. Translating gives CASSLGGAVNNEQFF.

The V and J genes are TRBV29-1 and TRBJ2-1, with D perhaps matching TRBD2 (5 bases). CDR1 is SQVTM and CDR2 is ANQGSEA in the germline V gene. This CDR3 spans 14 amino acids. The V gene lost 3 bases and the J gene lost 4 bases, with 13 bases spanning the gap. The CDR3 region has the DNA TGCAGCGTTGAGTTGGCTAGCCGGTACAATGAGCAGTTCTTC. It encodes CSVELASRYNEQFF.

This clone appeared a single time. Here the CDR3 DNA reads TGTGCCAGCAGCGGACTAGCGGGATACAATGAGCAGTTCTTC. Translated: CASSGLAGYNEQFF. The V and J genes are TRBV21-1 and TRBJ2-1; TRBD2 is the table's D call and was not checked against the DNA. TRBV21-1 is a pseudogene. The length of the CDR3 is 14 residues.

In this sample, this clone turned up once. The CDR3 DNA sequence: TGTGCCAGTAGTAGCGGGCTCTACAATGAGCAGTTCTTC. Its translation is CASSSGLYNEQFF. The chain couples TRBV19 to TRBJ2-1; D may be TRBD2 (5 bases). Germline-derived CDR1 and CDR2 are LNHDA and SQIVND (reference sequence). CDR3 length: 13 amino acids. The V end was cut by 4 bases, the J end by 3 bases, with 7 bases between. Complete variable domain (other parts from reference TRBV19 and TRBJ2-1): DGGITQSPKYLFRKEGQNVTLSCEQNLNHDAMYWYRQDPGQGLRLIYYSQIVNDFQKGDIAEGYSVSREKKESFPLTVTSAQKNPTAFYLCASSSGLYNEQFFGPGTRLTVL.

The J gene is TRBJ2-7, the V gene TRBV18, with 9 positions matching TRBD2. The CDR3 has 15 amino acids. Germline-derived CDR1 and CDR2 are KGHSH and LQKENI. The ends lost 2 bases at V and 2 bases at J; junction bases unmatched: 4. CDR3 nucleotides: TGTGCCAGCTCACCAACTAGCGGGTTTACCTACGAGCAGTACTTC. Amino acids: CASSPTSGFTYEQYF.

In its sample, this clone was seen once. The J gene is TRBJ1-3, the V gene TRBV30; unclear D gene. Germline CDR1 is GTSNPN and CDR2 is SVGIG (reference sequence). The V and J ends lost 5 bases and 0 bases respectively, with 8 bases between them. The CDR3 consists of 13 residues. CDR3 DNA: TGTGCCTGGTCGATAAGCTCTGGAAACACCATATATTTT. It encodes CAWSISSGNTIYF. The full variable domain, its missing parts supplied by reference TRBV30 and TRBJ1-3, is SQTIHQWPATLVQPVGSPLSLECTVEGTSNPNLYWYRQAAGRGLQLLFYSVGIGQISSEVPQNLSASRPQDRQFILSSKKLLLSDSGFYLCAWSISSGNTIYFGEGSWLTVV.

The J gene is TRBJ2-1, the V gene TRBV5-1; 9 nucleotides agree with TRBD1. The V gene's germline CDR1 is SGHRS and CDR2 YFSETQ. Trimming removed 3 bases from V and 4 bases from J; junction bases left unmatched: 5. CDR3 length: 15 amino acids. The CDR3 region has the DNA TGCGCCAGCAGCTCACGGACAGGGGAATACAATGAGCAGTTCTTC. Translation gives CASSSRTGEYNEQFF.

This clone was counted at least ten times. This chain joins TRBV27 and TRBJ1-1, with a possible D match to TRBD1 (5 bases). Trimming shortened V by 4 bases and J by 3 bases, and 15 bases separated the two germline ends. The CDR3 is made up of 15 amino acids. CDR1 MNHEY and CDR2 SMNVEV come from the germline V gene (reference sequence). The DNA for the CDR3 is TGTGCCAGCAGTTCCCGGTGGGGGGACGACACTGAAGCTTTCTTT. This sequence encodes CASSSRWGDDTEAFF.

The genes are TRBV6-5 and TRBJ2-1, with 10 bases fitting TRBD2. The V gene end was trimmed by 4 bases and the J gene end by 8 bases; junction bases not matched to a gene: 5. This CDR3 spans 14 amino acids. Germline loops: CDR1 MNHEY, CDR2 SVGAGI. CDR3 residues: CASSFLAGVYEQFF. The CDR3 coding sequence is TGTGCCAGCAGTTTTCTAGCGGGAGTATATGAGCAGTTCTTC.

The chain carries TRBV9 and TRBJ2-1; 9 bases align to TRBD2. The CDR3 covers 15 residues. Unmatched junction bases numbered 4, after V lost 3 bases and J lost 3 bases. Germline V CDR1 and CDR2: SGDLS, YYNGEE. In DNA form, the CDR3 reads TGTGCCAGCAGCGCAGATAGCGGGAGCTACAATGAGCAGTTCTTC. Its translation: CASSADSGSYNEQFF. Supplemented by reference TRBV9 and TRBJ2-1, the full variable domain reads DSGVTQTPKHLITATGQRVTLRCSPRSGDLSVYWYQQSLDQGLQFLIQYYNGEERAKGNILERFSAQQFPDLHSELNLSSLELGDSALYFCASSADSGSYNEQFFGPGTRLTVL.

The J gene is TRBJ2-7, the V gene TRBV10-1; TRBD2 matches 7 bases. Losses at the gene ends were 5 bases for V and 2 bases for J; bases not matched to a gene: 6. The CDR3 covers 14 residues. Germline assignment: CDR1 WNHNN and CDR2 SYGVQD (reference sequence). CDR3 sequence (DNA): TGCGCCAGCAGTCGAGATCGGGGGGCCTACGAGCAGTACTTC. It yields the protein CASSRDRGAYEQYF.

The CDR3 protein is CSVARPQDNQYEQYF. CDR3 coding DNA: TGCAGCGTTGCTCGACCCCAGGACAACCAATACGAGCAGTACTTC. The rearrangement uses TRBV29-1 and TRBJ2-7; perhaps TRBD1 as D (5 bases). The germline CDR1 and CDR2 sequences are SQVTM and ANQGSEA. V shed 4 bases and J shed 4 bases, with 20 bases lying between them. The CDR3 spans 15 residues.

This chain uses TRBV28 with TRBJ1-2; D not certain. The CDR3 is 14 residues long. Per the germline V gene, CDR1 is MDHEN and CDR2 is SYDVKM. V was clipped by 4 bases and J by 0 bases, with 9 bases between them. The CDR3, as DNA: TGTGCCAGCAGTTACCCCCCCGCTAACTATGGCTACACCTTC. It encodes CASSYPPANYGYTF.

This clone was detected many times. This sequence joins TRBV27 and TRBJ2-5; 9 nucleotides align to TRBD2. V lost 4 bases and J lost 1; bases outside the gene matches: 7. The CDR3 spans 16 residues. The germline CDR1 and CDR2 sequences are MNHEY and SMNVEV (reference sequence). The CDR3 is CASSSRTSDIQETQYF. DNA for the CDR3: TGTGCCAGCAGTTCCCGGACTAGCGACATCCAAGAGACCCAGTACTTC.

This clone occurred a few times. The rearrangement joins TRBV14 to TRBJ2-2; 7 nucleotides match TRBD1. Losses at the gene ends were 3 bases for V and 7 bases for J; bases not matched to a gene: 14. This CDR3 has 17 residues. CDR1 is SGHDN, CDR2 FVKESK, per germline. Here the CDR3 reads CASSQLKGGSSDGELFF. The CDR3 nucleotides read TGTGCCAGCAGCCAGTTAAAAGGGGGCTCTTCCGACGGGGAGCTGTTTTTT.

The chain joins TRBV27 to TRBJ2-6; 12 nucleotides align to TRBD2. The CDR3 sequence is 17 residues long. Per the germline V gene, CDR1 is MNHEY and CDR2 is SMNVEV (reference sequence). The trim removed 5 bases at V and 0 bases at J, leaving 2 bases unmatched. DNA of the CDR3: TGTGCCAGCAGTGTGGGACTAGCGGGCTCTGGGGCCAACGTCCTGACTTTC. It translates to CASSVGLAGSGANVLTF.

The CDR3 region has the DNA TGTGCCAGTAGTATAGGGGGGACTAGCGGACTTTACGAGCAGTACTTC. It specifies CASSIGGTSGLYEQYF. J is TRBJ2-7 and V is TRBV19; TRBD2 agrees at 11 bases. V lost 1 base, J lost 4 bases, and 6 bases stayed unmatched. CDR3 size: 16 residues. The germline V gene has CDR1 LNHDA and CDR2 SQIVND (reference sequence). Combining the CDR3 with reference TRBV19 and TRBJ2-7 gives the whole variable domain DGGITQSPKYLFRKEGQNVTLSCEQNLNHDAMYWYRQDPGQGLRLIYYSQIVNDFQKGDIAEGYSVSREKKESFPLTVTSAQKNPTAFYLCASSIGGTSGLYEQYFGPGTRLTVT.

CDR3 bases: TGCAGCGTTCGACAGAGTGGGAGGTACGAGCAGTACTTC. Translated, it gives CSVRQSGRYEQYF. The chain carries TRBV29-1 and TRBJ2-7; TRBD2 is a possible D gene (6 bases). There are 13 residues in the CDR3. With 5 bases removed from V and 4 bases from J, the gap between germline ends came to 15 bases. Germline loops: CDR1 SQVTM, CDR2 ANQGSEA.